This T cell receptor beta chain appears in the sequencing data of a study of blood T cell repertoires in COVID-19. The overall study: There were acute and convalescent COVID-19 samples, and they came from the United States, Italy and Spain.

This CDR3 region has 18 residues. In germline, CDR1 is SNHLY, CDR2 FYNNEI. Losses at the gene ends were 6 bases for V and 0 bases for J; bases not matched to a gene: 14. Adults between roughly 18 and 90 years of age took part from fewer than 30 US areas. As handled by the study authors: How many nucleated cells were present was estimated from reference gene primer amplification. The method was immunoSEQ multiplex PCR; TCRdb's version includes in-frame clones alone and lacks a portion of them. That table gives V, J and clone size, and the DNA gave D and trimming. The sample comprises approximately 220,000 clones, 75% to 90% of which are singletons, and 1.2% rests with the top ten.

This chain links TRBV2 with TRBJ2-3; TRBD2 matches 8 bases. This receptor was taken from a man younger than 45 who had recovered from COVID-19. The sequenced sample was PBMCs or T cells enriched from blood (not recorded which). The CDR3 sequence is CASSIGRGGLLSTDTQYF. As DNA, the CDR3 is TGTGCCAGCAGCATCGGACGGGGGGGCCTCCTTAGCACAGATACGCAGTATTTT.